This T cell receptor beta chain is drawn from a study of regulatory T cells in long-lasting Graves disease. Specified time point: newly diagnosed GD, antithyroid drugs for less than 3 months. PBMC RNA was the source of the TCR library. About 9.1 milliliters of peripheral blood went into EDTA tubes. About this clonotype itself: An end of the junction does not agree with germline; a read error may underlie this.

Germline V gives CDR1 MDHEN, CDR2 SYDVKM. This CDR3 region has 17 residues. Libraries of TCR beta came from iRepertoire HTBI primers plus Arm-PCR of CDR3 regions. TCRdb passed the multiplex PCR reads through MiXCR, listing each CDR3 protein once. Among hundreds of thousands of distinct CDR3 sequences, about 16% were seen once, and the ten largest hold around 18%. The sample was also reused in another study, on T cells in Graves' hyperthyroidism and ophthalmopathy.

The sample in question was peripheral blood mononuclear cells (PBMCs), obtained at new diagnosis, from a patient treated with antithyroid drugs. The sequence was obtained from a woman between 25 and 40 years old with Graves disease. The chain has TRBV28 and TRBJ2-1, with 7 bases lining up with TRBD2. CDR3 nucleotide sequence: TGTGCCAGCAGTTCCTGGACTAGAATATTCTCCGACAATGAGCAGTTCTTC. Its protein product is CASSSWTRIFSDNEQFF. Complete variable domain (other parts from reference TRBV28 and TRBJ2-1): DVKVTQSSRYLVKRTGEKVFLECVQDMDHENMFWYRQDPGLGLRLIYFSYDVKMKEKGDIPEGYSVSREKKERFSLILESASTNQTSMYLCASSSWTRIFSDNEQFFGPGTRLTVL.